In this sample, the clone carrying this T cell receptor beta chain turned up a few times. Both TCRalpha and TCRbeta chains were reverse transcribed with V-gene-specific primers. TCR amplification ran 15 to 20 PCR cycles using constant-region and V-primer adapter primers. Each CDR3 protein gets one entry after TCRdb re-called the reads with MiXCR. The sample includes over 55,000 distinct CDR3 sequences, approximately 31% of them seen just once. This sample is drawn from a study of low-dose radiotherapy and immunotherapy resistance in tumors. Study-wide background: The 200 mg/m2 dose of intravenous cyclophosphamide was given every two weeks, one day before radiation and immunotherapy.

V dropped 7 bases and J dropped 3 bases, with 10 bases sitting between them. CDR3 length equals 12 residues. Germline V gene data show CDR1 as MNHEY and CDR2 as SVGAGI. Time point in this sample: before trial treatment. Eligibility criteria specified advanced solid malignancies devoid of tumor-infiltrating lymphocytes. The starting material was PBMCs, obtained before treatment. This clonotype was sampled from a female donor with ovarian cancer. The chain recombines TRBV6-5 with TRBJ2-7; D perhaps matches TRBD1 (5 bases). The CDR3 DNA reads as TGTGCCAGCACTAACAGGAACTACGAGCAGTACTTC. Protein: CASTNRNYEQYF.